These T cell receptor beta chains were read from a single sample in a study of blood T cell repertoires in COVID-19. Libraries were prepared by immunoSEQ multiplex PCR; TCRdb keeps only in-frame clonotypes and omits some of them. The table includes more than 150,000 clones, around 85% detected once. The sequencing sample was made of peripheral blood. These receptors originate from a man between 65 and 79 years old with active or convalescent COVID-19. Each CDR3 is given with its conserved first and last residue. D genes are given only for firm matches. Clone size appears in some rows only: once, few, many, or a class for an expanded clone.

clone size,V gene,J gene,D gene,CDR3 protein,CDR3 DNA
-,TRBV5-1,TRBJ2-3,-,CASSLGRGDTQYF,TGCGCCAGCAGCTTGGGGAGAGGAGATACGCAGTATTTT
-,TRBV9,TRBJ2-7,-,CASSVGSQRTYEQYF,TGTGCCAGCAGCGTAGGATCTCAGCGGACCTACGAGCAGTACTTC
-,TRBV10-3,TRBJ2-3,-,CAISGAVRGSTDTQYF,TGTGCCATCAGTGGGGCGGTGAGAGGGAGCACAGATACGCAGTATTTT
-,TRBV11-2,TRBJ1-1,-,CASSLAQITEAFF,TGTGCCAGCAGCTTAGCCCAGATCACTGAAGCTTTCTTT
once,TRBV13,TRBJ2-1,-,CASSPRTGITYNEQFF,TGTGCCAGCAGCCCGCGGACTGGAATCACCTACAATGAGCAGTTCTTC
once,TRBV4-1,TRBJ2-7,TRBD1,CASSQDRTGTAYEQYF,TGCGCCAGCAGCCAAGATCGAACCGGGACAGCCTACGAGCAGTACTTC
-,TRBV5-6,TRBJ1-2,TRBD1,CASITRDRGFDYGYTF,TGTGCCAGCATCACACGGGACAGGGGCTTCGACTATGGCTACACCTTC
-,TRBV30,TRBJ2-2,TRBD2,CAWTDRGLAGRNTGELFF,TGTGCCTGGACCGACCGGGGGCTAGCGGGAAGAAACACCGGGGAGCTGTTTTTT
-,TRBV18,TRBJ2-7,-,CASSPTYQGGEQYF,TGTGCCAGCTCACCCACCTATCAGGGGGGAGAGCAGTACTTC
-,TRBV3-1/TRBV3-2,TRBJ2-1,-,CASSPRGTFTYNEQFF,TGTGCCAGCAGCCCCAGGGGGACTTTTACCTACAATGAGCAGTTCTTC
-,TRBV6-5,TRBJ2-1,-,CASRRAERAYNEQFF,TGTGCCAGCAGACGAGCGGAAAGAGCCTACAATGAGCAGTTCTTC
-,TRBV6-2/TRBV6-3,TRBJ2-6,-,CASSDYPSSGANVLTF,TGTGCCAGCAGTGACTATCCCAGCTCTGGGGCCAACGTCCTGACTTTC
few,TRBV2,TRBJ1-5,TRBD1,CASSGGQENQPQHF,TGTGCCAGCAGTGGGGGACAGGAGAATCAGCCCCAGCATTTT
-,TRBV5-1,TRBJ1-1,-,CASSPTGITEAFF,TGCGCCAGCAGCCCTACAGGGATCACTGAAGCTTTCTTT
-,TRBV4-2,TRBJ2-1,TRBD2,CASSPSAAGDPGEQFF,TGTGCCAGCAGCCCCTCCGCGGCGGGAGATCCCGGTGAGCAGTTCTTC
-,TRBV6-2/TRBV6-3,TRBJ2-1,TRBD2,CASSLGRATYNEQFF,TGTGCCAGCAGTTTAGGGAGGGCCACCTACAATGAGCAGTTCTTC
-,TRBV19,TRBJ2-7,-,CASSIDPNRQTYEQYF,TGTGCCAGTAGTATAGATCCGAACAGGCAAACCTACGAGCAGTACTTC
-,TRBV5-5,TRBJ1-5,-,CASSLRSTSGGPQHF,TGTGCCAGCAGCTTGCGTAGCACGTCGGGAGGGCCCCAGCATTTT
-,TRBV5-1,TRBJ1-4,TRBD1,CASSREGTDEKLFF,TGCGCCAGCAGCCGAGAAGGGACAGATGAAAAACTGTTTTTT
-,TRBV18,TRBJ1-5,-,CASSLGQSNQPQHF,TGTGCCAGCTCACTTGGACAAAGCAATCAGCCCCAGCATTTT
-,TRBV14,TRBJ1-2,TRBD1,CASSHPDSPGGGYTF,TGTGCCAGCAGCCACCCAGACAGTCCAGGGGGTGGCTACACCTTC
-,TRBV2,TRBJ2-5,TRBD1,CASSARGRETQYF,TGTGCCAGCAGCGCCAGGGGGCGAGAGACCCAGTACTTC
-,TRBV7-2,TRBJ2-7,-,CASSFPSRPYEQYF,TGTGCCAGCAGCTTCCCTAGCAGGCCCTACGAGCAGTACTTC
-,TRBV7-3,TRBJ1-2,-,CASGRPQGGYTF,TGTGCCAGCGGACGTCCACAGGGAGGCTACACCTTC
-,TRBV5-1,TRBJ2-3,TRBD2,CASSLVAGEDTQYF,TGCGCCAGCAGCTTGGTAGCGGGAGAAGATACGCAGTATTTT
-,TRBV3-1/TRBV3-2,TRBJ2-2,TRBD2,CASSQVSGGTGELFF,TGTGCCAGCAGCCAAGTTAGCGGGGGGACCGGGGAGCTGTTTTTT
-,TRBV18,TRBJ1-5,-,CASSISGRENQPQHF,TGTGCCAGCTCAATATCGGGACGGGAGAATCAGCCCCAGCATTTT
-,TRBV6-6,TRBJ1-5,-,CASSWENRDQPQHF,TGTGCCAGCAGTTGGGAGAACCGGGATCAGCCCCAGCATTTT
-,TRBV19,TRBJ1-1,-,CASTSTTAMNTEAFF,TGTGCCAGTACCTCTACGACAGCTATGAACACTGAAGCTTTCTTT
-,TRBV5-1,TRBJ2-1,-,CASSLGPGVEQFF,TGCGCCAGCAGCTTGGGTCCCGGAGTTGAGCAGTTCTTC
-,TRBV18,TRBJ2-5,-,CASSPHASYQETQYF,TGTGCCAGCTCACCACATGCGTCTTACCAAGAGACCCAGTACTTC
-,TRBV6-2/TRBV6-3,TRBJ1-5,-,CASSRGGSYQPQHF,TGTGCCAGCAGCCGCGGGGGAAGTTATCAGCCCCAGCATTTT
-,TRBV9,TRBJ2-2,TRBD2,CASSGQLLAGTGELFF,TGTGCCAGCAGCGGTCAGTTGCTAGCGGGGACCGGGGAGCTGTTTTTT
-,TRBV11-3,TRBJ2-3,TRBD2,CASSSGLAGGDTQYF,TGTGCCAGCAGCTCGGGACTAGCAGGTGGGGATACGCAGTATTTT
-,TRBV5-1,TRBJ2-5,-,CASSSRGHSIRETQYF,TGCGCCAGCAGCTCCAGGGGACATTCGATCCGGGAGACCCAGTACTTC